Listed here are 29 T cell receptor beta chains from one sample, sequenced in a study of OX40 agonist ivuxolimab in advanced cancers. Profiling relied on immunoSEQ multiplex PCR, and the TCRdb table lists in-frame clones only, not all of them. The sample carries 60,000 or so clones, around 84% recorded once. The sequenced sample was CD4+ or CD8+ T cells sorted from blood, obtained in a trial of the OX40 agonist ivuxolimab. The receptors were sampled from an adult with an advanced solid tumor such as melanoma, head and neck, liver or kidney cancer.

The rearrangement links TRBV11-2 to TRBJ1-4; TRBD1 agrees at 7 bases. Germline V gene sequence: CDR1 SGHAT, CDR2 FQNNGV. This CDR3 has 13 residues. V shed 6 bases, J shed 6 bases, and the junction held 4 bases outside the gene matches. CDR3 DNA: TGTGCCAGCAGTACAGGGGTTGATGAAAAACTGTTTTTT. This translates into CASSTGVDEKLFF. Combining the CDR3 with reference TRBV11-2 and TRBJ1-4 gives the whole variable domain EAGVAQSPRYKIIEKRQSVAFWCNPISGHATLYWYQQILGQGPKLLIQFQNNGVVDDSQLPKDRFSAERLKGVDSTLKIQPAKLEDSAVYLCASSTGVDEKLFFGSGTQLSVL.

This chain joins TRBV9 and TRBJ2-2; 14 nucleotides match TRBD2. This CDR3 is 17 amino acids long. The ends lost 2 bases at V and 7 bases at J; junction bases unmatched: 7. Germline loops: CDR1 SGDLS, CDR2 YYNGEE. The chain's CDR3 is CASSVGGLAGGGGELFF. The CDR3 DNA follows: TGTGCCAGCAGCGTCGGAGGACTAGCGGGAGGAGGCGGGGAGCTGTTTTTT. The whole variable domain, remainder taken from reference TRBV9 and TRBJ2-2, is DSGVTQTPKHLITATGQRVTLRCSPRSGDLSVYWYQQSLDQGLQFLIQYYNGEERAKGNILERFSAQQFPDLHSELNLSSLELGDSALYFCASSVGGLAGGGGELFFGEGSRLTVL.

This clone was detected once. CDR3 amino acids: CASTPGEAAVNEQFF. CDR3 in DNA: TGTGCCAGCACCCCCGGGGAGGCGGCGGTGAATGAGCAGTTCTTC. The gene calls are TRBV6-5 and TRBJ2-1; weak D call: TRBD2 (6 bases). Germline V gene lookup returns CDR1 MNHEY and CDR2 SVGAGI. The CDR3 has 15 amino acids. V was trimmed by 7 bases and J by 7 bases, leaving 20 bases between them.

This chain joins TRBV19 and TRBJ1-1, with 11 bases lining up with TRBD1. The ends lost 0 bases at V and 3 bases at J; junction bases unmatched: 9. Germline CDR1 is LNHDA and CDR2 is SQIVND (reference sequence). The CDR3 runs 18 residues. The CDR3 DNA sequence: TGTGCCAGTAGTATAGACCCGGACAGGGGGCGCGAGTACACTGAAGCTTTCTTT. This encodes CASSIDPDRGREYTEAFF.

The chain couples TRBV21-1 to TRBJ2-1; TRBD2, the table's D call, was not compared with the DNA. TRBV21-1 is a pseudogene locus. The CDR3 runs to 11 residues. The CDR3 bases are TGTGCCAGTAGTCTCCGCGGTCAGCAGTTCTTC. Its protein is CASSLRGQQFF.

The chain carries TRBV6-6 and TRBJ2-7; TRBD2 is a possible D gene (5 bases). Germline V gene lookup returns CDR1 MNHNY and CDR2 SVGAGI (reference sequence). V lost 6 bases and J lost 1, with 10 bases in between. The CDR3 spans 13 residues. CDR3 loop: CASSPSSSYEQYF. The CDR3 DNA reads TGTGCCAGCAGCCCTAGCTCTTCCTACGAGCAGTACTTC.

This clone has more than one count but fewer than ten. The gene calls are TRBV27 and TRBJ2-7; 12 bases are a match to TRBD2. Germline V CDR1 and CDR2: MNHEY, SMNVEV (reference sequence). V lost 5 bases and J lost 0; bases outside the gene matches: 5. The CDR3 contains 16 residues. The CDR3 DNA is TGTGCCAGCAGTCCACGACTAGCGGGGGCCTCCTACGAGCAGTACTTC. Translation gives CASSPRLAGASYEQYF.

The chain recombines TRBV28 with TRBJ1-5; D is undetermined. The V gene's germline CDR1 is MDHEN and CDR2 SYDVKM. V was pared by 5 bases and J by 0 bases, with 17 bases between. The length of the CDR3 is 17 residues. DNA of the CDR3: TGTGCCAGCAGTCCCCGTCAGTTAACGTTTAGCAATCAGCCCCAGCATTTT. It is translated as CASSPRQLTFSNQPQHF. The variable domain in full, with the rest retrieved from reference TRBV28 and TRBJ1-5, is DVKVTQSSRYLVKRTGEKVFLECVQDMDHENMFWYRQDPGLGLRLIYFSYDVKMKEKGDIPEGYSVSREKKERFSLILESASTNQTSMYLCASSPRQLTFSNQPQHFGDGTRLSIL.

The chain uses TRBV7-9 and TRBJ2-1, with TRBD2 identical over 10 bases. Trimming cost V 4 bases and J 9 bases; bases outside gene matches: 9. Per germline, CDR1 SEHNR and CDR2 FQNEAQ (reference sequence). The CDR3 is made up of 15 amino acids. The CDR3, as DNA: TGTGCCAGCAGCTCCCTAGCGGGAGATCGGGGTGAGCAGTTCTTC. It encodes CASSSLAGDRGEQFF.

This clone was detected only a few times. The V call is TRBV13, the J call TRBJ1-1; D unresolved. CDR3 size: 12 residues. The germline V gene encodes CDR1 PRHDT and CDR2 FYEKMQ (reference sequence). V lost 5 bases and J lost 5, with 9 bases in between. In DNA, the CDR3 is TGTGCCAGCAGCCATGGAGGAACTGAAGCTTTCTTT. Amino acid sequence: CASSHGGTEAFF.

CDR3 nucleotide sequence: TGCGCCAGCAGCTTGGCGTCCCCTAGCACAGATACGCAGTATTTT. It is translated as CASSLASPSTDTQYF. The chain joins TRBV5-1 to TRBJ2-3, with D hard to call. Germline CDR1 is SGHRS and CDR2 is YFSETQ. The CDR3 covers 15 residues. The V gene lost 0 bases and the J gene lost 0 bases, with 8 bases spanning the gap.

The CDR3: CATSRETGANYGYTF. DNA of the CDR3: TGTGCCACCAGCAGAGAGACGGGAGCTAACTATGGCTACACCTTC. V is TRBV15 and J is TRBJ1-2; D unclear. Germline CDR1 is LNHNV and CDR2 is YYDKDF (reference sequence). The V end lost 0 bases, the J end lost 0 bases, and 8 bases lay between the germline ends. This CDR3 region has 15 residues.

This chain connects TRBV6-1 to TRBJ2-7, with 11 bases fitting TRBD1. V trimming: 2 bases; J trimming: 4 bases; junction bases outside the gene matches: 10. Germline assignment: CDR1 MNHNS and CDR2 SASEGT. The CDR3 is 17 amino acids. This CDR3 reads CASSENLPGQGVYEQYF. DNA for the CDR3: TGTGCCAGCAGTGAAAACCTCCCGGGACAGGGGGTATACGAGCAGTACTTC.

On this clone itself: Since a much larger clone is just one base distant, this may be a read error. V is TRBV28 and J is TRBJ1-2, with D unclear. The CDR3 is 12 residues long. Looked up from germline, CDR1 is MDHEN and CDR2 is SYDVKM. V lost 4 bases and J 3 bases, leaving 6 bases between the germline ends. The CDR3 sequence: CASSSGDYGYTF. As DNA, the CDR3 is TGTGCCAGCAGTTCCGGGGACTATGGCTACACCTTC.

The chain employs TRBV6-5 and TRBJ2-5; TRBD1 might be the D (6 bases). Germline CDR1 reads MNHEY; CDR2 reads SVGAGI. Trimming removed 6 bases at V and 7 bases at J, with 15 bases between. The CDR3 is made up of 13 amino acids. The chain's CDR3 is CASSLQGSGTQYF. The CDR3 DNA reads TGTGCCAGCAGCCTACAGGGTTCAGGGACCCAGTACTTC.

The chain has TRBV28 and TRBJ2-3; the match to TRBD2 covers 7 bases. The CDR3 is 16 residues long. Germline assignment: CDR1 MDHEN and CDR2 SYDVKM. Unmatched junction bases numbered 9, after V lost 4 bases and J lost 2 bases. The CDR3 DNA reads as TGTGCCAGCAGTTCGCTTGCGGGGGTGTTCACAGATACGCAGTATTTT. Its translation: CASSSLAGVFTDTQYF.

This clone is a singleton in its sample. The chain has TRBV6-1 and TRBJ1-1, with 9 bases lining up with TRBD1. The V segment lost 8 bases and the J segment 3 bases; nucleotides outside the gene matches: 7. The CDR3 length is 14 residues. CDR1 and CDR2 from the germline V gene are MNHNS and SASEGT. CDR3 sequence reads: CASCTTGGYTEAFF. The CDR3 DNA reads as TGTGCCAGCTGCACTACAGGGGGCTACACTGAAGCTTTCTTT.

The V call is TRBV2, the J call TRBJ1-5; D is ambiguous. Trimming cost V 1 base and J 4 bases, with 11 bases left between them. The CDR3 has 15 residues. Germline CDR1 SNHLY, CDR2 FYNNEI. CDR3 sequence: CASSEGTRPNQPQHF. The CDR3, as DNA: TGTGCCAGCAGTGAAGGAACACGTCCAAATCAGCCCCAGCATTTT.

The CDR3 spells CASSLDGGAYNEQFF. For the CDR3, the DNA is TGTGCCAGCAGCTTAGACGGGGGGGCGTACAATGAGCAGTTCTTC. The chain recombines TRBV7-2 with TRBJ2-1; 8 nucleotides agree with TRBD2. The CDR3 totals 15 residues. V dropped 1 base and J dropped 4; count of bases not matched to a gene: 3. The germline V gene has CDR1 SGHTA and CDR2 FQGNSA.

The rearrangement joins TRBV19 to TRBJ2-7; 9 bases are shared with TRBD1. This CDR3 region has 13 residues. Trimming cost V 10 bases and J 6 bases; bases outside gene matches: 10. In germline, CDR1 is LNHDA, CDR2 SQIVND (reference sequence). The DNA of the CDR3 is TGTGCCACCTCCCAACAGGGGGCGGTCGAGCAGTACTTC. This gives the protein CATSQQGAVEQYF.

The chain joins TRBV6-6 to TRBJ2-7; possibly TRBD1 for D (5 bases). Germline V gives CDR1 MNHNY, CDR2 SVGAGI (reference sequence). Trimming cost V 8 bases and J 6 bases, with 14 bases left between them. The CDR3 loop spans 12 amino acids. CDR3 nucleotide sequence: TGTGCCAGCTGGGGCAGGTTATCCGAGCAGTACTTC. Protein: CASWGRLSEQYF.

The chain recombines TRBV28 with TRBJ2-4; D not resolved. The CDR3 covers 12 residues. CDR1 and CDR2 from the germline V gene are MDHEN and SYDVKM. V lost 5 bases and J lost 8, with 10 bases in between. The CDR3 DNA sequence: TGTGCCAGCAGTAAACTTCAGGACATTCAGTACTTC. It yields the protein CASSKLQDIQYF.

This chain links TRBV2 with TRBJ1-4, with TRBD1 identical over 7 bases. The CDR3 length is 14 residues. Germline trimming cut 6 bases from V and 6 bases from J; bases unmatched to any gene: 7. The germline CDR1 and CDR2 sequences are SNHLY and FYNNEI. As DNA, the CDR3 is TGTGCCAGCAGACTGGACAGGTGGGATGAAAAACTGTTTTTT. Its translation: CASRLDRWDEKLFF.

This rearrangement joins TRBV5-1 to TRBJ1-1; possible D gene TRBD1, 6 bases. V shed 0 bases and J shed 3 bases, with 12 bases lying between them. CDR3 size: 15 residues. Looked up from germline, CDR1 is SGHRS and CDR2 is YFSETQ. CDR3 nucleotide sequence: TGCGCCAGCAGCTTGGTTCCAGGGGTGGACACTGAAGCTTTCTTT. Protein: CASSLVPGVDTEAFF.

A single count supports this clone. The gene calls are TRBV5-8 and TRBJ1-1; D possibly corresponds to TRBD1 (5 bases). The V end lost 3 bases, the J end lost 8 bases, and 17 bases lay between the germline ends. This CDR3 has 14 amino acids. Germline loops: CDR1 SGHTS, CDR2 YDEGEE. CDR3 region: CASSYPAGGYEAFF. DNA for the CDR3: TGTGCCAGCAGCTACCCTGCGGGGGGTTACGAAGCTTTCTTT.

V is TRBV6-1 and J is TRBJ2-7, with a tentative D call TRBD2 (6 bases). Between the trimmed V and J ends, which lost 7 bases and 6 bases, there was a span of 13 bases. This CDR3 has 12 amino acids. Germline V gene lookup returns CDR1 MNHNS and CDR2 SASEGT. CDR3: CASTQGRLEQYF. The DNA of the CDR3 is TGTGCCAGCACCCAAGGGAGGCTCGAGCAGTACTTC.

This chain joins TRBV4-2 and TRBJ1-1; weak D call: TRBD1 (6 bases). The CDR3 has 15 amino acids. Germline CDR1 and CDR2: LGHNA and YNFKEQ. The V and J ends lost 3 bases and 0 bases respectively, with 11 bases between them. As DNA, the CDR3 is TGTGCCAGCAGCCAGAACAGGGCTATGAACACTGAAGCTTTCTTT. Residues: CASSQNRAMNTEAFF.

This chain connects TRBV11-1 to TRBJ1-2, with D uncertain. Deletions cut 4 bases from V and 7 bases from J, with 19 bases between. CDR3 size: 15 residues. Germline V gene lookup returns CDR1 SGHAT and CDR2 FQDESV (reference sequence). The CDR3 sequence: CASSSGPRSSFGYTF. The DNA of the CDR3 is TGTGCCAGCAGCTCCGGGCCCCGGTCTTCTTTTGGCTACACCTTC.

The rearrangement links TRBV11-2 to TRBJ2-2, with D uncertain. CDR1 and CDR2 (germline): SGHAT, FQNNGV. V was pared by 1 base and J by 4 bases, with 7 bases between. The CDR3 covers 14 residues. Here the CDR3 reads CASSLVVSTGELFF. CDR3 DNA sequence: TGTGCCAGCAGCTTAGTTGTTAGCACCGGGGAGCTGTTTTTT.